This TCR beta chain stems from a study of T cell responses to AZD1222 COVID-19 vaccine. This CDR3 has 11 amino acids. CDR1 and CDR2 (germline): SQVTM, ANQGSEA. With V trimmed by 3 bases and J by 6 bases, 1 base remained unmatched. Overall study results and limits: Seropositive AZD1222 recipients at baseline numbered only six or seven. Donor demographics were predominantly white British with a female majority; clonal diversity may be underestimated.

TCRdb keeps only in-frame clones here, not all; method: immunoSEQ multiplex PCR. The table includes about 100,000 clones, 80% to 90% detected once. A remark on this clone: Its antigen remains unknown.

Sequencing was performed on peripheral blood, taken on day 0 of AZD1222 vaccination. The chain combines TRBV29-1 with TRBJ1-2; 7 bases agree with TRBD1. This TCR was sampled from an adult in good health. CDR3: CSVDQGDGYTF. CDR3 bases: TGCAGCGTTGATCAGGGGGATGGCTACACCTTC.